This T cell receptor (beta chain) comes out of a study of long-term antiretroviral therapy in people with HIV. Germline trimming cut 0 bases from V and 5 bases from J; bases unmatched to any gene: 4. Germline V gene sequence: CDR1 LGHNT, CDR2 FRNRAP. The CDR3 sequence is 15 residues long. Points from the study as a whole: Neither ART adherence, viral resistance nor therapy changes were documented. Against controls, HIV repertoires showed narrower ranges of CDR3 length.

Treatment for all HIV-infected participants took place in the United States. Samples held 1-10 million cryopreserved PBMC before DNA extraction. The assay, immunoSEQ v3.0, was run at survey level. Data came from immunoSEQ multiplex PCR; TCRdb stores just in-frame clones and leaves some out. This sample has tens of thousands of clones, with under 85% found just once. This clone was seen only once. Its antigen remains unknown. The origin of this receptor is a man between 40 and 49 years old with HIV. The sample here was unsorted PBMCs, taken 0.5 years before starting antiretroviral therapy. The chain links TRBV12-5 to TRBJ2-1; 7 bases align to TRBD1. The CDR3 coding sequence is TGTGCTAGTGGTTTGGTCCGGGACAGACACAATGAGCAGTTCTTC. It codes for CASGLVRDRHNEQFF.